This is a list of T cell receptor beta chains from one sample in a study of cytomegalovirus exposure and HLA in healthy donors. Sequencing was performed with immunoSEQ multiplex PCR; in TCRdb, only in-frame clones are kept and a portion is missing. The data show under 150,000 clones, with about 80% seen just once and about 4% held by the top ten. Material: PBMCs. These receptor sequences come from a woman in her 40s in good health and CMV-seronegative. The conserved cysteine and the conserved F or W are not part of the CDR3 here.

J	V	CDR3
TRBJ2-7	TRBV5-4	ASRLGQSYEQY
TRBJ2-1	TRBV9	ASSVEVGRASGVFYNEQF
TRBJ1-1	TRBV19	ARSFQPGQGNTEAF
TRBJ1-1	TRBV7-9	ASSPRTGMNTEAF
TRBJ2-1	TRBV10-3	AISDRTGGNPEQF
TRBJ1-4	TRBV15	ATGTGDEKLF
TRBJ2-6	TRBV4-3	ASSLSQGTGANVLT
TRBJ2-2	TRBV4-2	ASSQEERLPNTGELF
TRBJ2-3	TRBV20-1	RFDRGHTQY
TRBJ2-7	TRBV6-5	ASTGVGVEQY
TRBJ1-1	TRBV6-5	ASSSGGKGPTEAF
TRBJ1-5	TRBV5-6	ASSPGGGPQH
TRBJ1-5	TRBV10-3	AISEPGSQPQH
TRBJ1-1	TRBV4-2	AGRVRDITEAF
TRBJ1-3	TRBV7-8	ASSLERQGYTIY
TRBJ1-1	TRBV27	ASSRTGDEAF
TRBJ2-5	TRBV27	ASSSYPQVQETQY
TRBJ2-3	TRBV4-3	ASSQVGVAADTQY
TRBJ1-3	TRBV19	ASTVGQSSGNTIY
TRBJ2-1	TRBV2	ASSSTSNGEQF
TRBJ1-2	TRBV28	ASSWTGPLYGYT
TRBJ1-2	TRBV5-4	ASSLEANRQRNYGYT
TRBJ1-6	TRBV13	ASSSLNRAGSPLH
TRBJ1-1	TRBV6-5	ASRYSGHQNTEAF
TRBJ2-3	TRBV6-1	PSSERTYRLDTQY
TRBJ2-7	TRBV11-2	ASSFAAAGSYEQY
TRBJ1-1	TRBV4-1	ASSQLNRLIGTEAF
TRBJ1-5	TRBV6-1	ASSEWGQGSAQH